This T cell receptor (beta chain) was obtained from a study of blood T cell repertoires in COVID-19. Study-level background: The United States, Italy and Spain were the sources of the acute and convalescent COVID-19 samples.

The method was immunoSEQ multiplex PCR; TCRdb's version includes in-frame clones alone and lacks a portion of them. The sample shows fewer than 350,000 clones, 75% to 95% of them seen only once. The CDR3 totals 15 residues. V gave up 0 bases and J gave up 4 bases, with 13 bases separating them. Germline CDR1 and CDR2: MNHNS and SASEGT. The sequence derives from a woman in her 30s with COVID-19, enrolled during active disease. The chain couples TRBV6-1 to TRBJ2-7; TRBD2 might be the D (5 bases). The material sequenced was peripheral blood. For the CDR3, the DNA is TGTGCCAGCAGTGAAGCGCACGGGGTCCCGTACGAGCAGTACTTC. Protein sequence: CASSEAHGVPYEQYF.